Each of the 20 T cell receptor beta chains below was sequenced from the same sample in a study of T cell clonality in common variable immunodeficiency. Whole-study findings and limits: In common variable immunodeficiency, TCR beta chains reportedly carried fewer deletions and N-nucleotide insertions.

These receptors' targets are unknown. Measured with immunoSEQ multiplex PCR; TCRdb has only the in-frame clones, and not every one. The repertoire consists of nearly 20,000 clones, none detected only once. The sequenced sample was peripheral blood mononuclear cells. These receptors originate from a human donor with common variable immunodeficiency.

Many counts were recorded for this clone. CDR3 amino acids: CSARDRVMYSNQPQHF. The CDR3 DNA, read in part, is TGCAGTGCTAGAGACAGGGTGATGTATAGCAATCAGCCC. The genes are TRBV20-1 and TRBJ1-5, with D possibly TRBD1 on 5 matching bases. The CDR3 end lies 3 residues beyond the end of the read and is filled in from the germline J gene. V was cut by 0 bases and J by 0 bases, with 12 bases left in between. This CDR3 contains 16 residues. Germline assignment: CDR1 DFQATT and CDR2 SNEGSKA (reference sequence).

This clone was seen ten or more times. The read ends 3 residues before the CDR3 terminus; that terminus is restored from the germline J gene. The rearrangement links TRBV5-1 to TRBJ2-2; 7 bases line up with TRBD2. The length of the CDR3 is 15 residues. Germline-derived CDR1 and CDR2 are SGHRS and YFSETQ. The J segment lost 0 bases and the V segment lost 1 base, leaving 0 bases of the junction unmatched. Incomplete CDR3 DNA: TGCGCCAGCAGCTTGCTAGCGGCGAACACCGGGGAG. Translated: CASSLLAANTGE. The complete CDR3 reads CASSLLAANTGELFF.

With respect to this clone: The sequence runs out 3 residues before the end of the CDR3; the remainder is reconstructed from the germline J gene. The chain combines TRBV6-1 with TRBJ1-2; possible D gene TRBD1, 5 bases. CDR3 length: 13 residues. The germline gives CDR1 MNHNS, CDR2 SASEGT. The V and J ends lost 4 bases and 2 bases respectively, with 8 bases between them. This CDR3 is CASSVEGNYGYTF. Partial CDR3 DNA: TGTGCCAGCAGTGTGGAGGGGAACTATGGC.

Concerning this clone: The read halts 3 residues ahead of the CDR3 end, with the missing end drawn from the germline J gene. This rearrangement joins TRBV6-2 or TRBV6-3 to TRBJ2-1; 10 bases align to TRBD2. This CDR3 spans 15 amino acids. Germline-derived CDR1 and CDR2 are MNHEY and SVGEGT. V was clipped by 10 bases and J by 8 bases; unmatched bases: 14. CDR3 protein: CATGGASGSGDEQFF. CDR3 bases read: TGTGCCACCGGAGGGGCTAGCGGGAGTGGCGATGAG.

This clone was seen ten or more times. Coverage ceases 3 residues before the CDR3 finishes, and the germline J gene fills in the end. V gene TRBV12-3 or TRBV12-4 combines with J gene TRBJ2-3, with TRBD2 identical over 11 bases. The CDR3 sequence is 18 residues long. V was pared by 0 bases and J by 0 bases, with 5 bases of the junction left unmatched. The CDR3 sequence: CASSLARASGRSTDTQYF. The part of the CDR3 DNA that was read is TGTGCCAGCAGTTTAGCGAGGGCTAGCGGGAGGAGCACAGATACG.

This clone has at least ten counts. Read data end 3 residues before the CDR3 end; the end is taken from the germline J gene. This chain joins TRBV5-1 and TRBJ1-2, with a tentative D call TRBD1 (6 bases). The V end lost 0 bases, the J end lost 4 bases, and 13 bases lay between the germline ends. The length of the CDR3 is 15 residues. Germline V gene lookup returns CDR1 SGHRS and CDR2 YFSETQ. The CDR3 sequence: CASSLAIQGSYGYTF. Incomplete CDR3 DNA: TGCGCCAGCAGCTTGGCCATACAGGGTTCCTATGGC.

This clone was recorded many times. Read data end 3 residues before the CDR3 end; the end is taken from the germline J gene. This chain connects TRBV5-1 to TRBJ2-7; D may match TRBD1 or TRBD2 (5 bases each). The germline V gene encodes CDR1 SGHRS and CDR2 YFSETQ. V dropped 0 bases and J dropped 3 bases, with 10 bases sitting between them. This CDR3 region has 14 residues. CDR3 DNA (partial): TGCGCCAGCAGCTTGGGGCAGGGAGTCTACGAG. Translation gives CASSLGQGVYE. In full, the CDR3 reads CASSLGQGVYEQYF.

This clone was observed at least ten times. The DNA ends 3 residues before the CDR3 does, and the rest of the CDR3 is filled in from the germline J gene. The chain joins TRBV6-1 to TRBJ2-2; 10 bases are shared with TRBD1. Germline CDR1 reads MNHNS; CDR2 reads SASEGT. V was pared by 4 bases and J by 6 bases, with 5 bases of the junction left unmatched. The CDR3 length is 15 residues. This chain's CDR3 is CASSVDRGPAGELFF. CDR3 DNA, as far as it was read: TGTGCCAGCAGTGTCGACAGGGGGCCAGCCGGGGAG.

Points on this clone: The read finishes 3 residues shy of the CDR3 end, and the germline J gene is used to complete it. The rearrangement uses TRBV2 and TRBJ1-6; 9 positions agree with TRBD1. V was clipped by 6 bases and J by 8 bases; unmatched bases: 5. The CDR3 consists of 14 residues. Germline CDR1 and CDR2: SNHLY and FYNNEI. The covered CDR3 bases are TGTGCCAGCAGCTTTGGACAGGGGTATTCACCC. Residues: CASSFGQGYSP. The whole CDR3 reads CASSFGQGYSPLHF.

This clone came up many times. Read sequence stops 3 residues before the CDR3 end, and the germline J gene provides the missing end. This chain links TRBV7-9 with TRBJ2-3, with no clear D. V was pared by 5 bases and J by 0 bases, with 6 bases between. Germline V gene lookup returns CDR1 SEHNR and CDR2 FQNEAQ (reference sequence). The CDR3 runs to 13 residues. The CDR3 sequence is CASSTTSTDTQYF. Incomplete CDR3 DNA: TGTGCCAGCAGCACCACTAGCACAGATACG.

This clone came up many times. The read ends 3 residues before the CDR3 terminus; that terminus is restored from the germline J gene. The chain links TRBV28 to TRBJ2-2; D remains unclear. Trimming left V 6 bases short and J 2 bases short, with 7 bases between. Germline V lookup: CDR1 MDHEN, CDR2 SYDVKM. This CDR3 region has 13 residues. The part of the CDR3 DNA that was read is TGTGCCAGCAGGGGCCCCAACACCGGGGAG. It codes for CASRGPNTGE. The whole CDR3 sequence reads CASRGPNTGELFF.

The table lists this clone with many counts. CDR3 DNA (partial): TGTGCCAGCACTCGAGCAGGGACGAACACCGGGGAG. Residues: CASTRAGTNTGE. The full CDR3 is CASTRAGTNTGELFF. The chain links TRBV6-2 or TRBV6-3 to TRBJ2-2, with D possibly TRBD1 on 5 matching bases. The read terminates 3 residues ahead of where the CDR3 ends, so the germline J gene completes it. V was pared by 7 bases and J by 0 bases, with 12 bases between. This CDR3 comprises 15 residues. CDR1 MNHEY and CDR2 SVGEGT come from the germline V gene.

Remarks on this clone: A much larger clonotype is one base distant, so this may be a read error. Read coverage stops 3 residues before the CDR3 terminus; the germline J gene supplies the remainder. This chain uses TRBV7-9 with TRBJ1-2; D is perhaps TRBD1 (6 bases). The germline V gene has CDR1 SEHNR and CDR2 FQNEAQ (reference sequence). The CDR3 consists of 13 residues. CDR3 DNA (partial): TGTTCCAGCAGCTTAGCCTCAGGGGCCGGC. Translating it yields CSSSLASGAG. From start to end, the CDR3 is CSSSLASGAGYTF. Based on the CDR3 plus reference TRBV7-9 and TRBJ1-2, the full variable domain is DTGVSQNPRHKITKRGQNVTFRCDPISEHNRLYWYRQTLGQGPEFLTYFQNEAQLEKSRLLSDRFSAERPKGSFSTLEIQRTEQGDSAMYLCSSSLASGAGYTFGSGTRLTVV.

This clone was detected only a few times. The read stops 3 residues short of the end of the CDR3; the missing end is completed from the germline J gene. Other DNA sequences within the sample encode an identical CDR3. This chain joins TRBV10-1 and TRBJ2-5; 8 bases align to TRBD1. V lost 7 bases and J lost 2; bases outside the gene matches: 18. CDR1 and CDR2 (germline): WNHNN, SYGVQD (reference sequence). The CDR3 length is 18 residues. The sequenced part of the CDR3 DNA is TGCGCCAGCACGGTCGGACAGGGAATGGTGGGCGGACAAGAGACC. Residues: CASTVGQGMVGGQET. The full CDR3 is CASTVGQGMVGGQETQYF.

At least ten counts were recorded for this clone. The read stops 3 residues short of the end of the CDR3; the missing end is completed from the germline J gene. The genes are TRBV20-1 and TRBJ2-2, with 11 bases that match TRBD2. This CDR3 has 18 amino acids. V trimming: 5 bases; J trimming: 4 bases; junction bases outside the gene matches: 15. CDR1 is DFQATT and CDR2 is SNEGSKA in the germline V gene (reference sequence). Here the CDR3 reads CSAPLHGLAGGLTGELFF. The CDR3 bases that were read are TGCAGTGCTCCGCTCCACGGGCTAGCGGGAGGTCTCACCGGGGAG.

Many counts were recorded for this clone. Read data end 3 residues before the CDR3 end; the end is taken from the germline J gene. This sequence joins TRBV20-1 and TRBJ2-3; 7 bases map to TRBD1. The CDR3 has 15 residues. The ends lost 4 bases at V and 6 bases at J; junction bases unmatched: 13. The germline V gene encodes CDR1 DFQATT and CDR2 SNEGSKA (reference sequence). Partial CDR3 DNA: TGCAGTGCTATGAAGGGGGCCTCGTGGGCCGATACG. This codes for CSAMKGASWADT. The CDR3 as a whole reads CSAMKGASWADTQYF.

The sample holds many counts of this clone. The read comes to an end 3 residues before the CDR3 does, leaving the germline J gene to fill in the end. This chain joins TRBV7-9 and TRBJ2-7; weak D call: TRBD2 (6 bases). Germline CDR1 reads SEHNR; CDR2 reads FQNEAQ (reference sequence). Trimming shortened V by 5 bases and J by 5 bases, and 10 bases separated the two germline ends. This CDR3 has 12 amino acids. The chain's CDR3 is CASSRPSDEQYF. CDR3 DNA (partial): TGTGCCAGCAGCCGTCCTAGCGACGAG.

This clone was seen many times. The CDR3 end lies 3 residues beyond the end of the read and is filled in from the germline J gene. This chain joins TRBV20-1 and TRBJ1-1; 8 positions match TRBD1. In germline, CDR1 is DFQATT, CDR2 SNEGSKA (reference sequence). This CDR3 spans 16 amino acids. Losses at the gene ends were 1 base for V and 1 base for J; bases not matched to a gene: 8. The CDR3 sequence: CSARGRDGTGNTEAFF. CDR3 bases read: TGCAGTGCTAGAGGTCGAGACGGGACAGGGAACACTGAA.

In its sample, this clone was seen many times. Read data end 3 residues before the CDR3 end; the end is taken from the germline J gene. The rearrangement links TRBV20-1 to TRBJ1-2; D perhaps matches TRBD1 (5 bases). The CDR3 loop spans 11 amino acids. Germline V gene sequence: CDR1 DFQATT, CDR2 SNEGSKA (reference sequence). CDR3 DNA, as far as it was read: TGCAGTGCTGGGCCGGGGGGGGTC. This codes for CSAGPGGV. The full CDR3 reads CSAGPGGVYTF.

This clone came up many times. The CDR3 extends 3 residues past the end of the read, so its final part is completed from the germline J gene. The genes are TRBV5-1 and TRBJ2-3, with 8 bases identical to TRBD1. Germline V gives CDR1 SGHRS, CDR2 YFSETQ. The CDR3 contains 14 residues. V lost 6 bases to trimming and J lost 4 bases; unmatched junction nucleotides: 7. Partial CDR3 DNA: TGCGCCAGCACCGACAGGGGATCGGCAGATACG. Translating gives CASTDRGSADT. The entire CDR3 is CASTDRGSADTQYF.